This is a list of T cell receptor beta chains from one sample in a study of CD8 T cells in ankylosing spondylitis. TCRdb analysed the 5' RACE reads with MiXCR anew, one entry per CDR3 protein. The table includes 450,000 to 550,000 distinct CDR3 sequences, about 5.7% detected once. Sequencing was done on a sample of blood, either unsorted or a sorted T cell fraction (not recorded which). The receptors shown here come from a male donor with ankylosing spondylitis. The CDR3 runs from the conserved cysteine through the conserved F or W. D genes are given only for firm matches. Expanded clones get a size class; other rows say once, few or many, or leave the size out.

V gene: TRBV28
clone size: few
D gene: TRBD1
J gene: TRBJ2-3
CDR3 protein: CASRSTGGFSTDTQYF
CDR3 DNA: TGTGCCAGCAGGTCAACAGGGGGTTTTAGCACAGATACGCAGTATTTT

V gene: TRBV12-3/TRBV12-4
clone size: .
D gene: .
J gene: TRBJ2-6
CDR3 protein: CTSKGDRSFSGANVLTF
CDR3 DNA: TGTACCAGCAAGGGGGACCGATCTTTCTCTGGGGCCAACGTCCTGACTTTC

V gene: TRBV20-1
clone size: many
D gene: .
J gene: TRBJ1-6
CDR3 protein: CSVYQGMVWSPLHF
CDR3 DNA: TGCAGTGTGTATCAGGGAATGGTCTGGTCACCCCTCCACTTT

V gene: TRBV7-9
clone size: many
D gene: .
J gene: TRBJ2-1
CDR3 protein: CASSTRTESYNEQFF
CDR3 DNA: TGTGCCAGCAGCACGCGGACAGAATCCTACAATGAGCAGTTCTTC

V gene: TRBV10-3
clone size: many
D gene: .
J gene: TRBJ2-7
CDR3 protein: CAISELGTPYEQYF
CDR3 DNA: TGTGCCATCAGTGAGTTGGGTACCCCCTACGAGCAGTACTTC

V gene: TRBV27
clone size: many
D gene: .
J gene: TRBJ2-7
CDR3 protein: CASSLVVGHEQYF
CDR3 DNA: TGTGCCAGCAGTTTAGTAGTTGGCCACGAGCAGTACTTC

V gene: TRBV7-8
clone size: many
D gene: .
J gene: TRBJ2-2
CDR3 protein: CASSLLARDTGELFF
CDR3 DNA: TGTGCCAGCAGCTTACTAGCTCGGGACACCGGGGAGCTGTTTTTT

V gene: TRBV14
clone size: few
D gene: .
J gene: TRBJ1-5
CDR3 protein: CASSQDMDQPQHF
CDR3 DNA: TGTGCCAGCAGCCAAGATATGGATCAGCCCCAGCATTTT

V gene: TRBV28
clone size: .
D gene: TRBD1
J gene: TRBJ1-1
CDR3 protein: CAIRQGLGAFF
CDR3 DNA: TGTGCCATCCGACAGGGCCTCGGGGCTTTCTTT

V gene: TRBV5-1
clone size: many
D gene: TRBD1
J gene: TRBJ1-2
CDR3 protein: CASSKTGGDYGYTF
CDR3 DNA: TGCGCCAGCAGCAAGACAGGGGGCGACTATGGCTACACCTTC

V gene: TRBV7-2
clone size: many
D gene: TRBD1
J gene: TRBJ2-7
CDR3 protein: CASSTPGQGFHEQYF
CDR3 DNA: TGTGCCAGCAGTACACCGGGACAGGGGTTTCACGAGCAGTACTTC

V gene: TRBV12-3/TRBV12-4
clone size: many
D gene: .
J gene: TRBJ2-7
CDR3 protein: CASSSLSYHEQYF
CDR3 DNA: TGTGCCAGCAGTTCGCTGTCCTACCACGAGCAGTACTTC

V gene: TRBV7-2
clone size: many
D gene: .
J gene: TRBJ2-1
CDR3 protein: CASSSRSGGYNEQFF
CDR3 DNA: TGTGCCAGCAGCTCTAGGAGTGGGGGCTACAATGAGCAGTTCTTC

V gene: TRBV5-1
clone size: many
D gene: .
J gene: TRBJ1-1
CDR3 protein: CASSGAGTPKESTEAFF
CDR3 DNA: TGCGCCAGCAGCGGAGCCGGGACGCCTAAAGAGAGCACTGAAGCTTTCTTT

V gene: TRBV20-1
clone size: many
D gene: TRBD2
J gene: TRBJ2-3
CDR3 protein: CSARDPAGGPTDTQYF
CDR3 DNA: TGCAGTGCTAGAGATCCGGCGGGAGGGCCCACAGATACGCAGTATTTT

V gene: TRBV18
clone size: few
D gene: TRBD2
J gene: TRBJ2-7
CDR3 protein: CASSPREIAGGYEQYF
CDR3 DNA: TGTGCCAGCTCACCACGGGAGATAGCGGGAGGTTACGAGCAGTACTTC

V gene: TRBV10-3
clone size: many
D gene: .
J gene: TRBJ1-1
CDR3 protein: CAISDPQTAYTEAFF
CDR3 DNA: TGTGCCATCAGTGATCCCCAAACGGCGTACACTGAAGCTTTCTTT

V gene: TRBV5-5
clone size: many
D gene: TRBD1
J gene: TRBJ2-7
CDR3 protein: CASSGRDRVYEQYF
CDR3 DNA: TGTGCCAGCAGCGGCCGGGACAGGGTCTACGAGCAGTACTTC